This T cell receptor (beta chain) was retrieved from a study of T cell responses to AZD1222 COVID-19 vaccine. Study-level results: Clonal diversity was possibly underestimated; the donors were predominantly white British and more often female. Regions 160-218 and 743-854 dominated among vaccine-associated CD4 TCRs spanning spike.

Trimming at V came to 4 bases and at J to 4 bases, leaving 6 bases not matched to a gene. The V gene's germline CDR1 is SGDLS and CDR2 YYNGEE. This CDR3 spans 14 amino acids. Libraries were prepared by immunoSEQ multiplex PCR; TCRdb keeps only in-frame clonotypes and omits some of them. Among approximately 91,000 clones listed, around nine tenths were seen once. This clone was recorded once. Its antigen is as yet unknown. Sample: peripheral blood, taken on day 0 of AZD1222 vaccination. The V gene is TRBV9, the J gene TRBJ1-1; TRBD1 agrees at 8 bases. The TCR comes from an adult in good health. The CDR3 here is CASSNRGGGTEAFF. CDR3 nucleotide sequence: TGTGCCAGCAGCAACAGGGGGGGCGGCACTGAAGCTTTCTTT.